This section outlines one T cell receptor beta chain sequence together with its context. The antigen is undetermined. Germline V lookup: CDR1 KGHDR, CDR2 SFDVKD. The CDR3 totals 13 residues. The ends were cut back, 5 bases at V and 0 bases at J, with 6 bases in the middle. Sequencing used immunoSEQ multiplex PCR; TCRdb keeps in-frame clones, though not all of them. Altogether fewer than 120,000 clones are present, roughly 85% being singletons, with the ten largest covering about 3%. The data were taken from a study of T cell responses to AZD1222 COVID-19 vaccine. General study points: Regions 160-218 and 743-854 held dominance among vaccine-associated CD4 TCRs, which spanned spike. The reported proportion of spike-specific TCRs targeting unmutated variant regions was nearly half. White British people made up most donors, females outnumbered males, and clonal diversity was possibly underestimated. The breadth and depth of Spike-specific TCRs increased once two AZD1222 doses had been given.

The chain is built from TRBV24-1 and TRBJ1-2; possible D gene TRBD1, 5 bases. Sequenced material: peripheral blood, taken on day 0 of AZD1222 vaccination. The source of this sequence is an adult in good health. Here the CDR3 DNA reads TGTGCCACCAGTGGGACACCTAACTATGGCTACACCTTC. It specifies CATSGTPNYGYTF.